The rows below give T cell receptor beta chains drawn from one sample of a study of CD8 T cells in Susac syndrome. MiXCR, applied by TCRdb to the immunoSEQ multiplex PCR reads, yields one record per CDR3 protein. The repertoire consists of some 130,000 distinct CDR3 sequences, with less than 95% occurring once and the leading ten covering about 0.12%. The sequenced sample consisted of CD4+ T cells from PBMCs. The receptor source for this set is a human donor with multiple sclerosis. Both conserved end residues are part of each CDR3. D genes are given only for firm matches. The size of a clone is reported for some rows only, either as once, few or many, or as a class for expanded clones.

V: TRBV18; size: .; J: TRBJ2-6; D: TRBD1; DNA: TGTGCCAGCTCACCACGGACAGGGGGCGCCGGGGCCAACGTCCTGACTTTC; CDR3: CASSPRTGGAGANVLTF
V: TRBV6-1; size: few; J: TRBJ2-6; D: .; DNA: TGTGCCACCTATAGGGGTTCCGGGGCCAACGTCCTGACTTTC; CDR3: CATYRGSGANVLTF
V: TRBV19; size: once; J: TRBJ1-2; D: .; DNA: TGTGCCAGTAGGTCATCGGGGGGCCTTTACTATGGCTACACCTTC; CDR3: CASRSSGGLYYGYTF
V: TRBV19; size: once; J: TRBJ2-2; D: TRBD2; DNA: TGTGCCAGTAGCCTCGGACTAGCGGGAGGCCCTAACACCGGGGAGCTGTTTTTT; CDR3: CASSLGLAGGPNTGELFF
V: TRBV27; size: .; J: TRBJ2-7; D: TRBD1; DNA: TGTGCCAGCAGTAAGACAGGGGGTGACCTTGGGCAGTACTTC; CDR3: CASSKTGGDLGQYF
V: TRBV7-9; size: .; J: TRBJ2-2; D: TRBD2; DNA: TGTGCCAGCAGCCAAAGGACTAGCGGGGGCCGTAACACCGGGGAGCTGTTTTTT; CDR3: CASSQRTSGGRNTGELFF
V: TRBV5-8; size: .; J: TRBJ2-5; D: .; DNA: TGTGCCAGCAGCCCGGACAGTTTTCAAGAGACCCAGTACTTC; CDR3: CASSPDSFQETQYF
V: TRBV11-2; size: .; J: TRBJ1-1; D: .; DNA: TGTGCCAGCAGCCCATTACGGGGAGAGTCTTTCTTT; CDR3: CASSPLRGESFF
V: TRBV9; size: .; J: TRBJ1-6; D: .; DNA: TGTGCCAGCAGCGGGAAAACAGGAAATTCACCCCTCCACTTT; CDR3: CASSGKTGNSPLHF
V: TRBV20-1; size: .; J: TRBJ2-5; D: .; DNA: TGCAGTGCGGCTGGATTACAAGAGACCCAGTACTTC; CDR3: CSAAGLQETQYF
V: TRBV6-5; size: once; J: TRBJ2-4; D: .; DNA: TGTGCCAGCAGTTACGGGGGGCCCCAAAACATTCAGTACTTC; CDR3: CASSYGGPQNIQYF
V: TRBV5-6; size: .; J: TRBJ1-1; D: .; DNA: TGTGCCAGCAGCTTGTATACCAAAAACACTGAAGCTTTCTTT; CDR3: CASSLYTKNTEAFF
V: TRBV5-1; size: .; J: TRBJ2-1; D: .; DNA: TGCGCCAGCCGGGATGTTCCGGGCAATGAGCAGTTCTTC; CDR3: CASRDVPGNEQFF
V: TRBV7-9; size: few; J: TRBJ1-2; D: .; DNA: TGTGCCAGCAGCTTAGGGTCGCGGGACCCCGGCAGGGGTGGCTACACCTTC; CDR3: CASSLGSRDPGRGGYTF
V: TRBV5-6; size: .; J: TRBJ1-1; D: .; DNA: TGTGCCAGCGGTAGATTTTTGGACACTGAAGCTTTCTTT; CDR3: CASGRFLDTEAFF
V: TRBV23-1; size: .; J: TRBJ2-2; D: TRBD2; DNA: TGCGCCAGCAGGCTTGAGGCGGGAGGGCCGATCGGGGAGCTGTTTTTT; CDR3: CASRLEAGGPIGELFF
V: TRBV20-1; size: .; J: TRBJ1-4; D: TRBD1; DNA: TGCAGTGCTAGACTGGGACAGGTGCAGGGAAAACTGTTTTTT; CDR3: CSARLGQVQGKLFF
V: TRBV4-1; size: .; J: TRBJ1-2; D: .; DNA: TGCGCCAGCAGCCAAGATCCGACAACCTGGGGCTATGGCTACACCTTC; CDR3: CASSQDPTTWGYGYTF